These 3 T cell receptor beta chains came from one sample sequenced in a study of T-cell reconstitution after alpha-beta-depleted transplantation in children. As it was prepared, the TCRbeta library received unique molecular identifiers. TCRdb re-called the PCR reads with MiXCR, one entry per CDR3 protein. The top ten hold about 2.1% of the sample, which has approximately 490,000 distinct CDR3 sequences, 8% to 11% seen once. Sequenced material: PBMCs, taken before TCRalphabeta/CD19-depleted stem cell transplant. Receptors were obtained from a child aged 2 to 10 with inherited bone marrow failure, due to receive a stem cell transplant.

This clonotype appeared many times. The rearrangement uses TRBV5-1 and TRBJ2-7; TRBD2 matches at 8 bases. Germline CDR1 SGHRS, CDR2 YFSETQ. There are 16 residues in the CDR3. V shed 0 bases, J shed 0 bases, and the junction held 5 bases outside the gene matches. CDR3 sequence reads: CASSLASGLFSYEQYF. The CDR3 bases are TGCGCCAGCAGCTTGGCTAGCGGGTTGTTCTCCTACGAGCAGTACTTC.

This clonotype was seen at least ten times. This chain joins TRBV7-2 and TRBJ1-1, with TRBD1 as a possible D gene (5 bases). Trimming took 1 base from V and 3 from J, leaving 12 bases between them. The CDR3 loop spans 15 amino acids. Looked up from germline, CDR1 is SGHTA and CDR2 is FQGNSA. DNA of the CDR3: TGTGCCAGCAGCTTAGTTATAGGGACCCACACTGAAGCTTTCTTT. Translated, it gives CASSLVIGTHTEAFF.

This clonotype was seen ten or more times. The chain combines TRBV5-1 with TRBJ2-1; possibly TRBD1 for D (6 bases). The germline V gene has CDR1 SGHRS and CDR2 YFSETQ. V was trimmed by 2 bases and J by 6 bases, leaving 15 bases between them. The CDR3 loop spans 15 amino acids. The CDR3 DNA follows: TGCGCCAGCAGCTTTATTCCTGGACAGTCCAATGAGCAGTTCTTC. It encodes CASSFIPGQSNEQFF.